Presented here are 5 T cell receptor beta chains from one specimen sequenced in a study of blood T cell repertoires in COVID-19. Sequencing used immunoSEQ multiplex PCR; TCRdb keeps in-frame clones, though not all of them. The sample shows more than 150,000 clones, 80% of them seen only once. The sample taken for sequencing was peripheral blood. These receptors were taken from a man in his sixties with acute or convalescent COVID-19.

CDR3 bases: TGTGCCAGCAGATACAGCGGGGGGGCCACCGAGCAGTACTTC. It yields the protein CASRYSGGATEQYF. The chain links TRBV7-3 to TRBJ2-7; TRBD2 matches 10 bases. CDR1 is SGHTA and CDR2 is FQGTGA in the germline V gene. V was clipped by 6 bases and J by 6 bases; unmatched bases: 8. This CDR3 spans 14 amino acids.

The chain links TRBV2 to TRBJ2-1; 11 bases line up with TRBD2. The CDR3 length is 15 residues. Germline CDR1 is SNHLY and CDR2 is FYNNEI. With 6 bases clipped from V and 0 bases from J, the junction kept 1 base outside the gene matches. Here the CDR3 DNA reads TGTGCCAGCAGACTAGCGGGGGACTCCTACAATGAGCAGTTCTTC. Its protein is CASRLAGDSYNEQFF.

J is TRBJ2-7 and V is TRBV5-5; 7 nucleotides align to TRBD2. CDR3 length: 15 amino acids. J gave up 1 base and V 0 bases, and 4 bases lay outside the gene matches. Germline V lookup: CDR1 SGHKS, CDR2 YYEKEE (reference sequence). For the CDR3, the DNA is TGTGCCAGCAGCTTGGGTGCTAGCGGTTCCTACGAGCAGTACTTC. It translates to CASSLGASGSYEQYF.

The rearrangement joins TRBV10-3 to TRBJ1-1, with D possibly TRBD1 on 6 matching bases. The germline CDR1 and CDR2 sequences are ENHRY and SYGVKD. V was pared by 8 bases and J by 1 base, with 11 bases between. This CDR3 is 13 amino acids long. CDR3 nucleotide sequence: TGTGCCATCCAACGGACAGAGAACACTGAAGCTTTCTTT. Translation: CAIQRTENTEAFF.

The chain has TRBV5-1 and TRBJ2-7; TRBD1 matches at 9 bases. This CDR3 is built from 18 residues. The germline gives CDR1 SGHRS, CDR2 YFSETQ. The trim removed 1 base at V and 0 bases at J, leaving 11 bases unmatched. CDR3 nucleotides: TGCGCCAGCAGCTTGCGGGTCCCGGGACAGGGTAGCTCCTACGAGCAGTACTTC. Protein sequence: CASSLRVPGQGSSYEQYF.